These 31 T cell receptor beta chains came from one sample sequenced in a study of blood T cells in healthy people across ages. A second PCR, run for about 6 to 11 cycles, used a sample-barcoded 5' primer plus a J-beta primer mix. TCRdb itself ran the 5' RACE reads through MiXCR, one entry per CDR3 protein. The repertoire holds approximately 1,700,000 distinct CDR3 sequences, with 35% to 50% as singletons. The sample comprised blood. The receptors come from a human donor in good health.

There are many counts of this clonotype. This sequence joins TRBV7-2 and TRBJ1-2; 10 bases are shared with TRBD1. The CDR3 contains 13 residues. Germline V gene sequence: CDR1 SGHTA, CDR2 FQGNSA. After removal of 6 bases from V and 8 bases from J, the junction contained 6 bases not matched to a gene. The CDR3 reads CASSRQGAGGYTF. In DNA form, the CDR3 reads TGTGCCAGCAGTAGACAGGGGGCAGGGGGCTACACCTTC.

This clonotype turned up a few times. The chain is built from TRBV10-3 and TRBJ2-1; TRBD1 matches 7 bases. The length of the CDR3 is 13 residues. J was trimmed by 4 bases and V by 8 bases; bases with no gene match: 5. Germline CDR1 reads ENHRY; CDR2 reads SYGVKD. In DNA form, the CDR3 reads TGTGCCATCGAGGGACAGTTATACAATGAGCAGTTCTTC. Protein: CAIEGQLYNEQFF.

This chain joins TRBV9 and TRBJ2-1; 7 nucleotides line up with TRBD2. The CDR3 extends over 14 amino acids. The germline gives CDR1 SGDLS, CDR2 YYNGEE. Trimming removed 4 bases from V and 10 bases from J; junction bases left unmatched: 11. CDR3 sequence: CASSSDGGWNEQFF. The CDR3 DNA sequence: TGTGCCAGCAGCTCCGACGGGGGGTGGAACGAGCAGTTCTTC.

CDR3 bases: TGTGCCAGCTCTCCGTTGGGGGGCGAAACGCGGGGCTACACCTTC. This gives the protein CASSPLGGETRGYTF. The rearrangement uses TRBV18 and TRBJ1-2, with D possibly being TRBD1 (6 bases). Germline CDR1 KGHSH, CDR2 LQKENI. CDR3 length: 15 residues. The V and J ends lost 6 bases and 8 bases respectively, with 22 bases between them.

This clonotype was counted only a few times. The junction and the germline gene differ at one end; a read error may be behind it. J is TRBJ2-5 and V is TRBV15; weak D call: TRBD2 (7 bases). Germline V gene data show CDR1 as LNHNV and CDR2 as YYDKDF (reference sequence). The CDR3 sequence is 17 residues long. Here the CDR3 reads CAASRAGGLPSQETQYF. For the CDR3, the DNA is TGTGCCGCCAGCAGGGCCGGGGGGCTCCCAAGCCAAGAGACCCAGTACTTC.

The rearrangement uses TRBV14 and TRBJ1-4; maybe TRBD1 (6 bases). The CDR3 is made up of 15 amino acids. Germline CDR1 SGHDN, CDR2 FVKESK. The V end lost 5 bases, the J end lost 3 bases, and 13 bases lay between the germline ends. The CDR3 protein is CASSGVDSPNEKLFF. CDR3 DNA sequence: TGTGCCAGCAGCGGCGTGGACAGCCCTAATGAAAAACTGTTTTTT.

The chain uses TRBV5-1 and TRBJ1-2; D is perhaps TRBD1 (5 bases). The length of the CDR3 is 15 residues. The germline V gene encodes CDR1 SGHRS and CDR2 YFSETQ. V was pared by 0 bases and J by 8 bases, with 17 bases between. The CDR3 sequence is CASSLEMGGPRGYTF. DNA for the CDR3: TGCGCCAGCAGCTTGGAGATGGGGGGTCCGCGCGGCTACACCTTC.

The chain uses TRBV4-3 and TRBJ2-5; D may correspond to TRBD1 or TRBD2 (5 bases each). CDR1 is LGHNA, CDR2 YSLEER, per germline. Trimming cost V 1 base and J 4 bases, with 10 bases left between them. This CDR3 has 14 residues. This CDR3 is CASSQGLRGETQYF. The CDR3 region has the DNA TGCGCCAGCAGCCAAGGACTGAGGGGAGAGACCCAGTACTTC.

The chain recombines TRBV10-3 with TRBJ2-3; TRBD2 matches 7 bases. This CDR3 comprises 13 residues. Germline CDR1 and CDR2: ENHRY and SYGVKD. V was clipped by 8 bases and J by 6 bases; unmatched bases: 8. CDR3 sequence reads: CAILSGLGDTQYF. In nucleotides, the CDR3 is TGTGCCATCCTTAGCGGGCTGGGGGATACGCAGTATTTT.

The chain employs TRBV7-2 and TRBJ2-1; D not certain. The CDR3 runs 16 residues. Germline V gives CDR1 SGHTA, CDR2 FQGNSA. Trimming removed 4 bases from V and 0 bases from J, with 13 bases in between. Here the CDR3 reads CASSSQSASSYNEQFF. The CDR3 coding sequence is TGTGCCAGCAGCTCCCAGAGCGCAAGCTCCTACAATGAGCAGTTCTTC.

V gene TRBV20-1 combines with J gene TRBJ2-7, with D perhaps assigned TRBD1 or TRBD2 (5 bases each). The length of the CDR3 is 12 residues. The ends were cut back, 3 bases at V and 6 bases at J, with 12 bases in the middle. CDR1 and CDR2 from the germline V gene are DFQATT and SNEGSKA (reference sequence). The CDR3 here is CSASFQGPEQYF. The CDR3 bases are TGCAGTGCTAGTTTTCAGGGACCCGAGCAGTACTTC.

V gene TRBV20-1 combines with J gene TRBJ2-5, with 7 bases identical to TRBD1. V shed 0 bases and J 2 bases; nucleotides not matched to a gene: 6. This CDR3 region has 15 residues. Germline CDR1 DFQATT, CDR2 SNEGSKA (reference sequence). CDR3 amino acids: CSARDIRDSQETQYF. CDR3 nucleotide sequence: TGCAGTGCTAGAGATATTCGGGACAGTCAAGAGACCCAGTACTTC.

The gene calls are TRBV7-9 and TRBJ1-1; D ambiguous. This CDR3 contains 14 residues. V lost 5 bases and J 1 base, leaving 11 bases between the germline ends. CDR1 and CDR2 (germline): SEHNR, FQNEAQ (reference sequence). Here the CDR3 reads CASSPARRNTEAFF. CDR3 nucleotides: TGTGCCAGCAGCCCTGCCAGGAGGAACACTGAAGCTTTCTTT.

This clonotype was counted between two and nine times. The chain uses TRBV28 and TRBJ1-2; no firm D call. V lost 0 bases and J 6 bases, leaving 5 bases between the germline ends. This CDR3 contains 12 residues. CDR1 and CDR2 (germline): MDHEN, SYDVKM. CDR3 nucleotide sequence: TGTGCCAGCAGTTTATGGGACGATGGCTACACCTTC. Protein: CASSLWDDGYTF.

This clonotype was detected a few times. The chain carries TRBV4-3 and TRBJ2-3, with 9 bases fitting TRBD1. Germline V gene lookup returns CDR1 LGHNA and CDR2 YSLEER. With V trimmed by 0 bases and J by 2 bases, 3 bases remained unmatched. There are 16 residues in the CDR3. CDR3 residues: CASSQEGQGYTDTQYF. CDR3 DNA sequence: TGCGCCAGCAGCCAAGAGGGACAGGGATACACAGATACGCAGTATTTT.

V and J are TRBV7-9 and TRBJ2-7; 8 nucleotides agree with TRBD1. Germline CDR1 and CDR2: SEHNR and FQNEAQ (reference sequence). The CDR3 covers 16 residues. Trimming at V came to 5 bases and at J to 0 bases, leaving 9 bases not matched to a gene. The CDR3 bases are TGTGCCAGCAGCGGGATCAGGGGGCGGTCCTCCTACGAGCAGTACTTC. Encoded protein: CASSGIRGRSSYEQYF.

This chain uses TRBV6-1 with TRBJ2-1; D is ambiguous. The V and J ends lost 3 bases and 13 bases respectively, with 4 bases between them. The CDR3 loop spans 9 amino acids. Germline CDR1 is MNHNS and CDR2 is SASEGT. CDR3 in amino acids: CASSDGQFF. In nucleotides, the CDR3 is TGTGCCAGCAGTGACGGCCAGTTCTTC.

This clonotype was recorded many times. This chain uses TRBV29-1 with TRBJ2-3; TRBD2 agrees at 14 bases. Trimming removed 4 bases from V and 0 bases from J; junction bases left unmatched: 3. Germline CDR1 and CDR2: SQVTM and ANQGSEA. There are 16 residues in the CDR3. The CDR3 DNA reads as TGCAGCGTTGGGGGACTAGCGGGGGTTAGCACAGATACGCAGTATTTT. This codes for CSVGGLAGVSTDTQYF.

The V gene is TRBV4-2, the J gene TRBJ2-3, with 10 bases lining up with TRBD2. Germline assignment: CDR1 LGHNA and CDR2 YNFKEQ. Trimming at V came to 3 bases and at J to 2 bases, leaving 8 bases not matched to a gene. The CDR3 length is 17 residues. The CDR3 sequence: CASSHYGLADDTDTQYF. The CDR3 DNA sequence: TGTGCCAGCAGCCACTACGGACTAGCGGACGACACAGATACGCAGTATTTT.

This clonotype was seen just once. The gene calls are TRBV14 and TRBJ1-2; a weak D match, TRBD1 (5 bases). Germline V lookup: CDR1 SGHDN, CDR2 FVKESK. The CDR3 spans 14 residues. V dropped 1 base and J dropped 5 bases, with 11 bases sitting between them. The CDR3 bases are TGTGCCAGCAGCCAAGGCTACAGGTTGTATGGCTACACCTTC. This codes for CASSQGYRLYGYTF. The entire variable domain, with the rest obtained from reference TRBV14 and TRBJ1-2, is as follows: EAGVTQFPSHSVIEKGQTVTLRCDPISGHDNLYWYRRVMGKEIKFLLHFVKESKQDESGMPNNRFLAERTGGTYSTLKVQPAELEDSGVYFCASSQGYRLYGYTFGSGTRLTVV.

The V call is TRBV20-1, the J call TRBJ2-7; no definite D call. The V gene's germline CDR1 is DFQATT and CDR2 SNEGSKA (reference sequence). V was trimmed by 2 bases and J by 4 bases, leaving 3 bases between them. The CDR3 length is 10 residues. The CDR3 DNA reads as TGCAGTGCTAGAATGTACGAGCAGTACTTC. Its protein is CSARMYEQYF.

This clonotype was seen many times. The chain carries TRBV11-1 and TRBJ2-1, with 8 bases aligning to TRBD2. V lost 0 bases and J lost 0; bases outside the gene matches: 16. Germline V gene lookup returns CDR1 SGHAT and CDR2 FQDESV (reference sequence). There are 21 residues in the CDR3. In nucleotides, the CDR3 is TGTGCCAGCAGCTTAGCAGTCCCGGGACTAGGCCCCCGGGGCTCCTACAATGAGCAGTTCTTC. This encodes CASSLAVPGLGPRGSYNEQFF. The variable domain in full, completed from reference TRBV11-1 and TRBJ2-1, reads EAEVAQSPRYKITEKSQAVAFWCDPISGHATLYWYRQILGQGPELLVQFQDESVVDDSQLPKDRFSAERLKGVDSTLKIQPAELGDSAMYLCASSLAVPGLGPRGSYNEQFFGPGTRLTVL.

This chain uses TRBV28 with TRBJ2-5; D gene unclear. V lost 4 bases and J 0 bases, leaving 15 bases between the germline ends. This CDR3 is built from 16 residues. Germline V gives CDR1 MDHEN, CDR2 SYDVKM. The CDR3 coding sequence is TGTGCCAGCAGTTCCCCGACACTGAAGTACCAAGAGACCCAGTACTTC. Amino acids: CASSSPTLKYQETQYF.

The chain links TRBV4-3 to TRBJ1-4, with D unresolved. The ends were cut back, 5 bases at V and 8 bases at J, with 15 bases in the middle. The CDR3 has 14 residues. From germline, CDR1 is LGHNA and CDR2 YSLEER. This CDR3 is CASSSTISAEKLFF. In DNA, the CDR3 is TGCGCCAGCAGCTCGACAATATCCGCGGAAAAACTGTTTTTT.

The sample holds a few counts of this clonotype. The chain has TRBV20-1 and TRBJ2-3; the D gene is possibly TRBD2 (5 bases). CDR1 is DFQATT, CDR2 SNEGSKA, per germline (reference sequence). Between the trimmed V and J ends, which lost 5 bases and 3 bases, there was a span of 12 bases. There are 13 residues in the CDR3. The CDR3 spells CSALGLETDTQYF. As DNA, the CDR3 is TGCAGTGCTCTCGGACTGGAAACAGATACGCAGTATTTT.

The chain carries TRBV20-1 and TRBJ2-1; D remains ambiguous. V shed 5 bases and J shed 7 bases, with 18 bases lying between them. Looked up from germline, CDR1 is DFQATT and CDR2 is SNEGSKA (reference sequence). The CDR3 totals 14 residues. The CDR3 spells CSAGGPRLRNEQFF. In DNA, the CDR3 is TGCAGTGCTGGCGGCCCGAGACTCAGGAATGAGCAGTTCTTC.

This clonotype was detected only a few times. This sequence joins TRBV4-1 and TRBJ2-1; D is undetermined. This CDR3 has 16 amino acids. In germline, CDR1 is MGHRA, CDR2 YSYEKL. Deletions cut 0 bases from V and 0 bases from J, with 9 bases between. CDR3 sequence reads: CASSQDQGSSYNEQFF. Here the CDR3 DNA reads TGCGCCAGCAGCCAAGATCAAGGAAGCTCCTACAATGAGCAGTTCTTC.

The rearrangement uses TRBV10-3 and TRBJ2-5, with D perhaps matching TRBD1 (6 bases). Germline lookup yields CDR1 ENHRY and CDR2 SYGVKD. The CDR3 is made up of 17 amino acids. Trimming cost V 2 bases and J 1 base, with 17 bases left between them. The CDR3 sequence: CAISETRRQVAQETQYF. For the CDR3, the DNA is TGTGCCATCAGTGAGACTAGGCGACAGGTCGCCCAAGAGACCCAGTACTTC.

The chain is built from TRBV7-2 and TRBJ2-1; TRBD1 matches at 9 bases. The V and J ends lost 2 bases and 7 bases, in that order; junction bases with no gene match: 18. The CDR3 sequence is 19 residues long. Germline CDR1 reads SGHTA; CDR2 reads FQGNSA. In DNA form, the CDR3 reads TGTGCCAGCAGCTTACCATTGGACAGGGGTCAAACTATGGGGAATGAGCAGTTCTTC. Its protein product is CASSLPLDRGQTMGNEQFF. The entire variable domain, with the rest obtained from reference TRBV7-2 and TRBJ2-1, is as follows: GAGVSQSPSNKVTEKGKDVELRCDPISGHTALYWYRQSLGQGLEFLIYFQGNSAPDKSGLPSDRFSAERTGGSVSTLTIQRTQQEDSAVYLCASSLPLDRGQTMGNEQFFGPGTRLTVL.

This chain connects TRBV6-5 to TRBJ1-2; TRBD1 is a possible D gene (5 bases). Trimming left V 4 bases short and J 6 bases short, with 21 bases between. The CDR3 length is 16 residues. Germline CDR1 and CDR2: MNHEY and SVGAGI. This CDR3 reads CASSSFLGGVGHGYTF. The CDR3 bases are TGTGCCAGCAGTTCCTTCCTTGGGGGGGTTGGTCATGGCTACACCTTC.

The chain recombines TRBV4-3 with TRBJ1-1, with TRBD1 identical over 8 bases. Trimming took 2 bases from V and 3 from J; bases not matched to a gene: 5. Germline V gene lookup returns CDR1 LGHNA and CDR2 YSLEER. The CDR3 runs to 15 residues. CDR3 protein: CASSQNRGLDTEAFF. The CDR3 DNA follows: TGCGCCAGCAGCCAAAACAGGGGGTTGGACACTGAAGCTTTCTTT.